This T cell receptor (beta chain) was sequenced for a study of OX40 agonist ivuxolimab in advanced cancers. This clone was picked up a small number of times. Assay used: immunoSEQ multiplex PCR; TCRdb lists only in-frame clones, some missing. The sample lists around 80,000 clones, approximately 89% occurring once. With V trimmed by 10 bases and J by 1 base, 7 bases remained unmatched. The CDR3 spans 14 residues. The germline V gene encodes CDR1 LNHDA and CDR2 SQIVND (reference sequence). This receptor was obtained from an adult with an advanced solid tumor such as melanoma, head and neck, liver or kidney cancer. Specimen: CD4+ or CD8+ T cells sorted from blood, collected in a trial of the OX40 agonist ivuxolimab. The gene calls are TRBV19 and TRBJ1-1; the match to TRBD1 covers 9 bases. The CDR3 spells CATGQGLGNTEAFF. The DNA for the CDR3 is TGTGCCACGGGACAGGGATTGGGGAACACTGAAGCTTTCTTT.